Shown below are 17 T cell receptor beta chains from a single sample sequenced in a study of post-analysis software for immune sequencing data. General study results and limits: TRBV5-6, TRBV5-1 and TRBV20-1 belonged to a set of roughly 5 TRBV segments that were more frequent in patients than controls.

The library was made from cDNA and included unique molecular identifiers. TCRdb re-called the PCR reads through MiXCR, storing one row per CDR3 protein. Among about 770,000 distinct CDR3 sequences listed, roughly 50% were seen once. Antigens of these TCRs are unknown. Sequencing was done on a sample of blood. The receptors were sampled from a girl between 10 and 17 years old with multiple sclerosis.

This clonotype was recorded once. V usage is TRBV5-1 and J usage is TRBJ2-1; weak D call: TRBD2 (6 bases). Germline V gene lookup returns CDR1 SGHRS and CDR2 YFSETQ. V was clipped by 5 bases and J by 9 bases, with 18 bases between them. The CDR3 covers 14 residues. The CDR3 region is CASRIAGRGVEQFF. DNA of the CDR3: TGCGCCAGCAGGATTGCGGGACGTGGTGTTGAGCAGTTCTTC.

V is TRBV5-1 and J is TRBJ2-3; D is perhaps TRBD1 (6 bases). The V end lost 4 bases, the J end lost 4 bases, and 13 bases lay between the germline ends. Germline assignment: CDR1 SGHRS and CDR2 YFSETQ. The CDR3 contains 14 residues. CDR3 sequence (DNA): TGCGCCAGCAGCGCGGACAGTTGGCCAGATACGCAGTATTTT. It is translated as CASSADSWPDTQYF.

This clonotype was seen a few times. The gene calls are TRBV20-1 and TRBJ2-7, with D tentatively TRBD2 (6 bases). The CDR3 has 16 residues. Germline CDR1 and CDR2: DFQATT and SNEGSKA (reference sequence). Trimming left V 0 bases short and J 2 bases short, with 17 bases between. The CDR3 region is CSARDHVGLVPYEQYF. For the CDR3, the DNA is TGCAGTGCTAGAGATCATGTGGGACTTGTCCCCTACGAGCAGTACTTC.

This chain joins TRBV27 and TRBJ2-4; the match to TRBD2 covers 9 bases. Germline trimming cut 0 bases from V and 7 bases from J; bases unmatched to any gene: 7. The CDR3 loop spans 16 amino acids. Germline V gives CDR1 MNHEY, CDR2 SMNVEV (reference sequence). The CDR3 protein is CASSLSVGLAGNIQYF. CDR3 DNA: TGTGCCAGCAGTTTATCCGTTGGCCTAGCGGGGAACATTCAGTACTTC.

This clonotype was seen a few times. The gene calls are TRBV11-2 and TRBJ2-1, with TRBD2 as a possible D gene (6 bases). The CDR3 has 14 amino acids. Germline assignment: CDR1 SGHAT and CDR2 FQNNGV. V gave up 5 bases and J gave up 8 bases, with 16 bases separating them. The CDR3 region has the DNA TGTGCCAGCAGCCCACGGGACTCCGCATATGAGCAGTTCTTC. Translation: CASSPRDSAYEQFF. Filled out from reference TRBV11-2 and TRBJ2-1, the complete variable domain reads EAGVAQSPRYKIIEKRQSVAFWCNPISGHATLYWYQQILGQGPKLLIQFQNNGVVDDSQLPKDRFSAERLKGVDSTLKIQPAKLEDSAVYLCASSPRDSAYEQFFGPGTRLTVL.

This chain connects TRBV6-5 to TRBJ1-1; 7 positions agree with TRBD1. Germline V gene data show CDR1 as MNHEY and CDR2 as SVGAGI. J was trimmed by 1 base and V by 3 bases; bases with no gene match: 8. The CDR3 has 16 amino acids. The CDR3 loop reads CASSYSTGVGNTEAFF. DNA for the CDR3: TGTGCCAGCAGTTATTCCACAGGGGTTGGGAACACTGAAGCTTTCTTT.

The chain recombines TRBV6-1 with TRBJ1-5; TRBD1 matches at 7 bases. The CDR3 contains 15 residues. The germline CDR1 and CDR2 sequences are MNHNS and SASEGT. Trimming took 1 base from V and 4 from J; bases not matched to a gene: 4. The CDR3 sequence: CASSEVSRGNQPQHF. For the CDR3, the DNA is TGTGCCAGCAGTGAAGTGAGCAGGGGGAATCAGCCCCAGCATTTT.

In this sample, this clonotype turned up once. The J gene is TRBJ2-1, the V gene TRBV7-8; the D is unclear. Trimming took off 5 bases at V and 0 bases at J, with 14 bases between the two ends. Germline V gene sequence: CDR1 SGHVS, CDR2 FQNEAQ. The CDR3 is 16 residues long. The CDR3 is CASSVNWESSYNEQFF. DNA for the CDR3: TGTGCCAGCAGCGTAAACTGGGAAAGCTCCTACAATGAGCAGTTCTTC.

This clonotype was seen only a few times. V usage is TRBV29-1 and J usage is TRBJ2-4, with D possibly TRBD1 on 6 matching bases. V lost 1 base to trimming and J lost 1 base, with 17 bases between them. The length of the CDR3 is 17 residues. The germline V gene encodes CDR1 SQVTM and CDR2 ANQGSEA. In nucleotides, the CDR3 is TGCAGCGTTGAAGCCCGGGACACGGTTAAGGCCAAAAACATTCAGTACTTC. This encodes CSVEARDTVKAKNIQYF.

The rearrangement uses TRBV21-1 and TRBJ1-6. TRBV21-1 is described as a pseudogene. There are 13 residues in the CDR3. The CDR3 DNA sequence: TGTGCCAGCAGCGGAGGAGGGAATTCACCCCTCCACTTT. Encoded protein: CASSGGGNSPLHF.

This chain connects TRBV20-1 to TRBJ1-2; D possibly corresponds to TRBD1 (6 bases). Trimming removed 5 bases at V and 4 bases at J, with 14 bases between. There are 13 residues in the CDR3. CDR1 is DFQATT and CDR2 is SNEGSKA in the germline V gene (reference sequence). The CDR3 nucleotides read TGCAGTGCTTACCTCTCAGGGGTCTATGGCTACACCTTC. This gives the protein CSAYLSGVYGYTF.

This clonotype was seen only a few times. The V call is TRBV20-1, the J call TRBJ2-7, with D unresolved. The CDR3 covers 13 residues. Trimming stripped 0 bases from V and 3 bases from J, with 9 bases between. Germline V CDR1 and CDR2: DFQATT, SNEGSKA (reference sequence). The CDR3 bases are TGCAGTGCTAGAGAGGCTTTGGGCTACGAGCAGTACTTC. This translates into CSAREALGYEQYF.

The chain recombines TRBV9 with TRBJ1-2; the D gene is possibly TRBD1 (6 bases). The V end lost 0 bases, the J end lost 4 bases, and 16 bases lay between the germline ends. The germline CDR1 and CDR2 sequences are SGDLS and YYNGEE. The CDR3 is made up of 16 amino acids. CDR3 sequence (DNA): TGTGCCAGCAGCGTAGGGGATCGACAGGCTTCCTATGGCTACACCTTC. Translated: CASSVGDRQASYGYTF.

As regards this clonotype: At one end the junction does not follow the germline gene, possibly because of a read error. The chain joins TRBV28 to TRBJ2-3; a possible D gene is TRBD1 (5 bases). The CDR3 contains 14 residues. Germline V CDR1 and CDR2: MDHEN, SYDVKM. The CDR3 loop is CAGSFLQGTDTQYF. The CDR3 DNA reads TGTGCCGGCAGCTTTTTACAGGGCACAGATACGCAGTATTTT.

The chain joins TRBV9 to TRBJ2-3, with TRBD2 matching 10 bases. There are 16 residues in the CDR3. The germline gives CDR1 SGDLS, CDR2 YYNGEE. V shed 0 bases, J shed 8 bases, and the junction held 9 bases outside the gene matches. The chain's CDR3 is CASSVGSSGSSGTQYF. The CDR3 bases are TGTGCCAGCAGCGTAGGCTCTAGCGGGAGTTCGGGTACGCAGTATTTT.

The chain links TRBV28 to TRBJ2-7, with 9 bases aligning to TRBD2. Losses at the gene ends were 8 bases for V and 5 bases for J; bases not matched to a gene: 10. Germline CDR1 reads MDHEN; CDR2 reads SYDVKM. CDR3 length equals 14 residues. The DNA for the CDR3 is TGTGCCAGCGGATTTAGCGGGAGAACCGACGAGCAGTACTTC. It is translated as CASGFSGRTDEQYF.

This clonotype has at least ten counts. The V and J genes are TRBV7-2 and TRBJ2-3; D remains unclear. Germline V gene data show CDR1 as SGHTA and CDR2 as FQGNSA. CDR3 length equals 14 residues. Trimming removed 2 bases at V and 0 bases at J, with 6 bases between. The DNA for the CDR3 is TGTGCCAGCAGCTTACAACGAAGCACAGATACGCAGTATTTT. Translating gives CASSLQRSTDTQYF.